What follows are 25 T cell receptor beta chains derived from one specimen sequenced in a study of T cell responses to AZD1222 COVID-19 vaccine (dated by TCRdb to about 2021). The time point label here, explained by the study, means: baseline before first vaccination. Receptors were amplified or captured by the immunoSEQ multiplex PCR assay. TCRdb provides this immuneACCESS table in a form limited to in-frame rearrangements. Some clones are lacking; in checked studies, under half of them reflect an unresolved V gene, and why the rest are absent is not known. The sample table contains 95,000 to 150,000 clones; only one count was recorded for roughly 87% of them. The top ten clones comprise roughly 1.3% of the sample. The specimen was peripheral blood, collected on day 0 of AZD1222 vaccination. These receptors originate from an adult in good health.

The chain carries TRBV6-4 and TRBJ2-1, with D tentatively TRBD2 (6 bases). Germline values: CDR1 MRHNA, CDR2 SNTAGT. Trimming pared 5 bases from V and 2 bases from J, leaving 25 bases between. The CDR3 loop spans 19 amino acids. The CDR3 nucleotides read TGTGCCAGCAGTCACGATGGAGATAAGTGGGGGGATGCCTACAATGAGCAGTTCTTC. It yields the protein CASSHDGDKWGDAYNEQFF.

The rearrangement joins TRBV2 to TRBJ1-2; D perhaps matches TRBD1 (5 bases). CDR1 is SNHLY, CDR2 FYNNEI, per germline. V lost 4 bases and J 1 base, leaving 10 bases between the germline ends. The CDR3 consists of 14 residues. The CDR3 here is CASSGGGYNYGYTF. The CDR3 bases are TGTGCCAGCAGTGGTGGGGGATATAACTATGGCTACACCTTC.

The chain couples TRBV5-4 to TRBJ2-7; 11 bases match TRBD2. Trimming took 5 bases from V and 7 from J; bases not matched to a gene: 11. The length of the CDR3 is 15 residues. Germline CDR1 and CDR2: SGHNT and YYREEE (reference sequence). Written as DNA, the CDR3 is TGTGCCAGCAGTTCTCTAGCGGGGGGCCGGGGGGAGCAGTACTTC. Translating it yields CASSSLAGGRGEQYF.

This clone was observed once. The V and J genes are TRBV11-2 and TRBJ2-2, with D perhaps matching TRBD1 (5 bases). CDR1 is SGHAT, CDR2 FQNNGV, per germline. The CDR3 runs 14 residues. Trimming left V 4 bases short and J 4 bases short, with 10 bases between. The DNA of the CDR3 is TGTGCCAGCAGCTGGTATCAGGGCACCGGGGAGCTGTTTTTT. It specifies CASSWYQGTGELFF. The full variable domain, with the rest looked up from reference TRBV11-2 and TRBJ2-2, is EAGVAQSPRYKIIEKRQSVAFWCNPISGHATLYWYQQILGQGPKLLIQFQNNGVVDDSQLPKDRFSAERLKGVDSTLKIQPAKLEDSAVYLCASSWYQGTGELFFGEGSRLTVL.

The CDR3 is CASSLDGYLPSGSYEQYF. CDR3 DNA sequence: TGTGCCAGCAGCTTAGACGGCTACCTCCCGTCTGGGAGCTACGAGCAGTACTTC. The rearrangement uses TRBV11-2 and TRBJ2-7, with a tentative D call TRBD2 (5 bases). The CDR3 has 18 residues. The V and J ends lost 0 bases and 3 bases respectively, with 21 bases between them. Germline V lookup: CDR1 SGHAT, CDR2 FQNNGV.

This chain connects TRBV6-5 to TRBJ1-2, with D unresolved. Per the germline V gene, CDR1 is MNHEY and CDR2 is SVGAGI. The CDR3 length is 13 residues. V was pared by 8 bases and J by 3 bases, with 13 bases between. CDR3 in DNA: TGTGCCAGCGCACGTGGAGGTTACTATGGCTACACCTTC. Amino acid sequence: CASARGGYYGYTF.

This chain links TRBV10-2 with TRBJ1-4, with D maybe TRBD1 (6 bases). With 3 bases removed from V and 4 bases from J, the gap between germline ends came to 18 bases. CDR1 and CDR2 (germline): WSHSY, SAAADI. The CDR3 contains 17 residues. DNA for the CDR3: TGCGCCAGCAGTGATGCAGGGGTCATTCCGAGTAATGAAAAACTGTTTTTT. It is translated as CASSDAGVIPSNEKLFF.

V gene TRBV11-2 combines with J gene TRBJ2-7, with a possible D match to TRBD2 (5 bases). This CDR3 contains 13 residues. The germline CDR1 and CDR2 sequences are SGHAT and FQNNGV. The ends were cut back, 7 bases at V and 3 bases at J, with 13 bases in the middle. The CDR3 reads CASISPEGYEQYF. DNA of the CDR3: TGTGCCAGCATCTCACCTGAGGGCTACGAGCAGTACTTC.

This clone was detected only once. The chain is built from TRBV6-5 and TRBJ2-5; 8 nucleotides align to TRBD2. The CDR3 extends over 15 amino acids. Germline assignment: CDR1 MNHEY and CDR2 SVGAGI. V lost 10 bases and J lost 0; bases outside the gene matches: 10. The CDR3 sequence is CATAQQRGYQETQYF. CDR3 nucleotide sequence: TGTGCCACCGCCCAGCAGCGGGGGTACCAAGAGACCCAGTACTTC.

The CDR3 region is CAWSVGGSSYNEQFF. The DNA for the CDR3 is TGTGCCTGGAGTGTAGGTGGGAGCTCCTACAATGAGCAGTTCTTC. The genes are TRBV30 and TRBJ2-1; D might be TRBD2 (5 bases). This CDR3 is built from 15 residues. With 0 bases removed from V and 0 bases from J, the gap between germline ends came to 9 bases. Germline V CDR1 and CDR2: GTSNPN, SVGIG (reference sequence).

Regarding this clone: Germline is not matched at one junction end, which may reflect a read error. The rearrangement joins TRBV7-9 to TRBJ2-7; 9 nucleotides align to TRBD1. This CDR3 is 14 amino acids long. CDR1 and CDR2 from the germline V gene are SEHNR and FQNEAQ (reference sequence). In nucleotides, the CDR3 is TGTGCCAGCAGCTCGGACGCTTTAACCGGGACAGGGCACTTC. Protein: CASSSDALTGTGHF.

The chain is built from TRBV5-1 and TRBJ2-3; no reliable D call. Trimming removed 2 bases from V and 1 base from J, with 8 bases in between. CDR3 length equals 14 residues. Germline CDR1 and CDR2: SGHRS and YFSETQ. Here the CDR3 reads CASSFVTGTDTQYF. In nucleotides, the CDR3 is TGCGCCAGCAGCTTCGTGACGGGCACAGATACGCAGTATTTT.

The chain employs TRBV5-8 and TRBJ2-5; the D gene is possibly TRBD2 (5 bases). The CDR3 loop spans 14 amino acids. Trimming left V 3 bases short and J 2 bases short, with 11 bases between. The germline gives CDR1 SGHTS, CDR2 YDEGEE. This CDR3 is CASSSEVRQETQYF. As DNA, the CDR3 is TGTGCCAGCAGCTCGGAGGTCAGACAAGAGACCCAGTACTTC. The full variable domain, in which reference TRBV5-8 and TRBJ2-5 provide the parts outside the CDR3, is EAGVTQSPTHLIKTRGQQATLRCSPISGHTSVYWYQQALGLGLQFLLWYDEGEERNRGNFPPRFSGRQFPNYSSELNVNALELEDSALYLCASSSEVRQETQYFGPGTRLLVL.

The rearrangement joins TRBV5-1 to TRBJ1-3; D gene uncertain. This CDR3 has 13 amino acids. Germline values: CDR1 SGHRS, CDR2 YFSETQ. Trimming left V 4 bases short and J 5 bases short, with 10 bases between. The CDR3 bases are TGCGCCAGCAGCCTAGACCGAAGAAACACCATATATTTT. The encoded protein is CASSLDRRNTIYF. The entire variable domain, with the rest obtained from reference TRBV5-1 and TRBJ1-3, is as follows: KAGVTQTPRYLIKTRGQQVTLSCSPISGHRSVSWYQQTPGQGLQFLFEYFSETQRNKGNFPGRFSGRQFSNSRSEMNVSTLELGDSALYLCASSLDRRNTIYFGEGSWLTVV.

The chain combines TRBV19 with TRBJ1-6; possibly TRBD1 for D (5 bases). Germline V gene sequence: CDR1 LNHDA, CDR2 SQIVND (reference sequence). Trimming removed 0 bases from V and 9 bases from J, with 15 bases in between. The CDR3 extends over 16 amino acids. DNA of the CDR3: TGTGCCAGTAGTATAGAGGGACGTGTGGATTTTTCACCCCTCCACTTT. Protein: CASSIEGRVDFSPLHF.

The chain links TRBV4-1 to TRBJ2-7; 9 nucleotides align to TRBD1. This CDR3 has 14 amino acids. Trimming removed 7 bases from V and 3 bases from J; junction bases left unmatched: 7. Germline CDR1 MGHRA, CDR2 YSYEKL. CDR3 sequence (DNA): TGCGCCAGCACACATCGACAGGGGGACTACGAGCAGTACTTC. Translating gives CASTHRQGDYEQYF.

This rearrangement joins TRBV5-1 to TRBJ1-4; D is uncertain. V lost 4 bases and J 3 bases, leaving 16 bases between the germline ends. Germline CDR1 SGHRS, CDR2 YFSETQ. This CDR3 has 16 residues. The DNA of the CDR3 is TGCGCCAGCAGCCTCGGGTGGGGTCCGTCTAATGAAAAACTGTTTTTT. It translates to CASSLGWGPSNEKLFF. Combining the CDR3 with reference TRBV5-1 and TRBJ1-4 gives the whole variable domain KAGVTQTPRYLIKTRGQQVTLSCSPISGHRSVSWYQQTPGQGLQFLFEYFSETQRNKGNFPGRFSGRQFSNSRSEMNVSTLELGDSALYLCASSLGWGPSNEKLFFGSGTQLSVL.

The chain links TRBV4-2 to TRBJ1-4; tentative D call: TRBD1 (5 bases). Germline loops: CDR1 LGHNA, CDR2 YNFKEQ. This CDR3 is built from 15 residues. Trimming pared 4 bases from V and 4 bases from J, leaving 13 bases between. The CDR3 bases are TGTGCCAGCAGCCGTGGGGACCGGGATAATGAAAAACTGTTTTTT. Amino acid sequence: CASSRGDRDNEKLFF.

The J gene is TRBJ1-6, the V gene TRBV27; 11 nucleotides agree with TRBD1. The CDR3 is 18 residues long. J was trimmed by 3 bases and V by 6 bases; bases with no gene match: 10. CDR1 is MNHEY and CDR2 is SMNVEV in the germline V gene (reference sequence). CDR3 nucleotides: TGTGCCAGCAGCTCCCCCGGGACAGGGGGAGACTATAATTCACCCCTCCACTTT. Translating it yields CASSSPGTGGDYNSPLHF.

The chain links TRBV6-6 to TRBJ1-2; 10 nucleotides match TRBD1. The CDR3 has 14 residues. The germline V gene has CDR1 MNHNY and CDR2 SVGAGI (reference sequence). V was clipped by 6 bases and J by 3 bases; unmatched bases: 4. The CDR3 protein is CASSPGTGDYGYTF. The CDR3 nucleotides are TGTGCCAGCAGCCCCGGGACAGGGGACTATGGCTACACCTTC.

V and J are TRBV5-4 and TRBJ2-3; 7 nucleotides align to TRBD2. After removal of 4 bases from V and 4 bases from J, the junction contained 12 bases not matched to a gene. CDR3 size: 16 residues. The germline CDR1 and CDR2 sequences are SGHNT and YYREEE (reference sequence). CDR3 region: CASSLGGMNSADTQYF. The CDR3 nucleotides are TGTGCCAGCAGCCTCGGGGGGATGAATTCGGCAGATACGCAGTATTTT.

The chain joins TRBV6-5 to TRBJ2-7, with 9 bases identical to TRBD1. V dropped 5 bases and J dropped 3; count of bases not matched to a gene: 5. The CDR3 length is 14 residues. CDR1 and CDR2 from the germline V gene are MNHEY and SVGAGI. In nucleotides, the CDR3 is TGTGCCAGCAGTCCGGGACAGGGCGACTACGAGCAGTACTTC. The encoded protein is CASSPGQGDYEQYF.

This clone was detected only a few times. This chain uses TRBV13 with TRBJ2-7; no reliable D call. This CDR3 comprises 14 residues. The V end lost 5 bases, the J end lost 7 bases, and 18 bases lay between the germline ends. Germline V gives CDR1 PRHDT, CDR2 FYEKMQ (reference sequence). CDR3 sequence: CASSQRFLDGEQYF. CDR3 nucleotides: TGTGCCAGCAGCCAACGGTTCCTTGACGGGGAGCAGTACTTC.

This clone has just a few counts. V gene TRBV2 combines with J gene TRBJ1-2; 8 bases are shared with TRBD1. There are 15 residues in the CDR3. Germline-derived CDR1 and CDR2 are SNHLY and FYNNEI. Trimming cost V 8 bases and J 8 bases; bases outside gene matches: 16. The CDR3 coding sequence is TGTGCCAGCCCGGGACAGGCCGAGGGCGAATTGGGCTACACCTTC. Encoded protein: CASPGQAEGELGYTF. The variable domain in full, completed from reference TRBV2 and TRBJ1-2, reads EPEVTQTPSHQVTQMGQEVILRCVPISNHLYFYWYRQILGQKVEFLVSFYNNEISEKSEIFDDQFSVERPDGSNFTLKIRSTKLEDSAMYFCASPGQAEGELGYTFGSGTRLTVV.

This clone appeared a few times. CDR3 DNA sequence: TGTGCCAGCAGTTTATATCCTAATTCACCCCTCCACTTT. It codes for CASSLYPNSPLHF. The rearrangement links TRBV27 to TRBJ1-6; D not resolved. CDR3 size: 13 residues. The V end was cut by 1 base, the J end by 6 bases, with 4 bases between. CDR1 MNHEY and CDR2 SMNVEV come from the germline V gene (reference sequence).